The clone carrying this TCR beta chain showed up just a few times. Its antigen is currently unknown. The sample comes from a study of T-cell reconstitution after alpha-beta-depleted transplantation in children. It was with unique molecular identifiers that the TCRbeta library was prepared. In TCRdb, the PCR reads were re-called with MiXCR into one record per CDR3 protein. The sample carries about 200,000 distinct CDR3 sequences, approximately 7% recorded once. With 3 bases removed from V and 5 bases from J, the gap between germline ends came to 19 bases. CDR1 and CDR2 from the germline V gene are LGHDT and YNNKEL (reference sequence). The CDR3 is 16 amino acids. Findings and limits, study-wide: At one year after transplant, newly produced T cells mostly accounted for T-cell counts and diversity. Elevated TCRbeta diversity at day 60 was traced, in some patients, to surviving recipient T cells and thymic progenitors. Several hundred expanded graft clones reportedly supplied alpha-beta T cells about two months after transplant.

The clonotype originates from a boy under 10 years old with acute lymphoblastic leukemia, due to receive a stem cell transplant. The chain links TRBV3-1 to TRBJ2-5; D uncertain. The source was PBMCs, collected before TCRalphabeta/CD19-depleted stem cell transplant. DNA of the CDR3: TGTGCCAGCAGCCATGGACGGACCACGGATCTGGAGACCCAGTACTTC. It is translated as CASSHGRTTDLETQYF.